The 9 T cell receptor beta chains presented below share a single source sample, sequenced in a study of Ad26.COV2.S vaccination and SARS-CoV-2 variants. Treatment described: some 20 received Ad26.COV2.S at low or high dose, single or two shots; 5 received placebo; per-sample allocation not given. At day 63 after the first vaccine or placebo injection, samples were drawn. Generated by immunoSEQ multiplex PCR, the TCRdb table keeps only in-frame clones and is missing some. The repertoire holds approximately 420,000 clones, with 70% to 90% as singletons. This specimen consisted of peripheral blood, obtained in a trial of Ad26.COV2.S vaccine versus placebo. Source of these receptors: a person between 18 and 65 years old who received the Ad26.COV2.S COVID-19 vaccine or a placebo.

The V call is TRBV28, the J call TRBJ2-3; 8 bases match TRBD1. The V gene's germline CDR1 is MDHEN and CDR2 SYDVKM. The CDR3 sequence is 16 residues long. The J segment lost 4 bases and the V segment lost 6 bases, leaving 12 bases of the junction unmatched. The CDR3 here is CASSPPGQGEADTQYF. CDR3 DNA: TGTGCCAGCAGCCCCCCAGGACAGGGAGAAGCAGATACGCAGTATTTT.

The gene calls are TRBV30 and TRBJ2-1, with D perhaps TRBD2 (6 bases). V dropped 4 bases and J dropped 2 bases, with 21 bases sitting between them. Germline V gene sequence: CDR1 GTSNPN, CDR2 SVGIG (reference sequence). CDR3 length: 17 amino acids. CDR3 sequence reads: CAWTRGGGRTAYNEQFF. CDR3 coding DNA: TGTGCCTGGACCCGGGGAGGAGGACGCACAGCCTACAATGAGCAGTTCTTC.

The V and J genes are TRBV18 and TRBJ2-3, with a tentative D call TRBD1 (6 bases). There are 17 residues in the CDR3. Germline V gene data show CDR1 as KGHSH and CDR2 as LQKENI. Between the trimmed V and J ends, which lost 5 bases and 0 bases, there was a span of 18 bases. CDR3 in amino acids: CASSTLVGQGSTDTQYF. DNA for the CDR3: TGTGCCAGCTCAACATTAGTGGGGCAGGGGAGCACAGATACGCAGTATTTT.

The chain carries TRBV4-1 and TRBJ1-3; D is perhaps TRBD1 (5 bases). V was cut by 0 bases and J by 2 bases, with 8 bases left in between. The CDR3 contains 15 residues. Germline V gives CDR1 MGHRA, CDR2 YSYEKL. DNA for the CDR3: TGCGCCAGCAGCCAAGATCGGGGGACTGGAAACACCATATATTTT. Translation: CASSQDRGTGNTIYF.

The V gene is TRBV10-3, the J gene TRBJ2-1, with 10 bases that match TRBD1. The CDR3 loop spans 14 amino acids. The germline CDR1 and CDR2 sequences are ENHRY and SYGVKD. After removal of 10 bases from V and 8 bases from J, the junction contained 11 bases not matched to a gene. The CDR3 DNA sequence: TGTGCCAGTAATCGGGACAGGGGATTCGATGAGCAGTTCTTC. Translation: CASNRDRGFDEQFF.

This clone was seen only a few times. The chain has TRBV2 and TRBJ1-3; 7 nucleotides line up with TRBD1. CDR3 length: 12 residues. Germline-derived CDR1 and CDR2 are SNHLY and FYNNEI. The V gene end was trimmed by 8 bases and the J gene end by 4 bases; junction bases not matched to a gene: 2. In DNA form, the CDR3 reads TGTGCCAGCGGGACAGAGGGAAACACCATATATTTT. Protein product: CASGTEGNTIYF.

The chain has TRBV7-2 and TRBJ2-1; D remains ambiguous. The germline V gene encodes CDR1 SGHTA and CDR2 FQGNSA. This CDR3 is 15 amino acids long. V was trimmed by 5 bases and J by 6 bases, leaving 17 bases between them. The CDR3: CASSLLGLLANEQFF. CDR3 nucleotides: TGTGCCAGCAGCCTACTCGGCCTCCTTGCCAATGAGCAGTTCTTC.

This chain connects TRBV28 to TRBJ2-7, with D perhaps TRBD2 (6 bases). V was shortened by 6 bases and J by 0 bases, with 15 bases between the two germline ends. Germline lookup yields CDR1 MDHEN and CDR2 SYDVKM. The CDR3 length is 15 residues. CDR3 protein: CASRAGSRPSYEQYF. CDR3 DNA: TGTGCCAGCAGGGCGGGATCCCGTCCCTCCTACGAGCAGTACTTC.

The chain employs TRBV7-2 and TRBJ2-1; no clear D. CDR1 is SGHTA, CDR2 FQGNSA, per germline. The CDR3 loop spans 13 amino acids. Trimming removed 3 bases from V and 7 bases from J, with 10 bases in between. CDR3 nucleotide sequence: TGTGCCAGCAGCTTCACCCTTGTGAATGAGCAGTTCTTC. The encoded protein is CASSFTLVNEQFF.